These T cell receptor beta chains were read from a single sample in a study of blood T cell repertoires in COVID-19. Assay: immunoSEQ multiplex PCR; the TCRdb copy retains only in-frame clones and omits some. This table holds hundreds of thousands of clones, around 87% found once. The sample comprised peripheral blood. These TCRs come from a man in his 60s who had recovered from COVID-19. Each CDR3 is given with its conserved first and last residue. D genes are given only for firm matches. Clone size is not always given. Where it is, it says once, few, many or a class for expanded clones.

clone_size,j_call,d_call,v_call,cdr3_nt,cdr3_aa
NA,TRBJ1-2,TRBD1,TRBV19,TGTGCCAGTAGTATAGAACCCGACCCGGGACAGTTCTATGGCTACACCTTC,CASSIEPDPGQFYGYTF
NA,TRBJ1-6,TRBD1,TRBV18,TGTGCCAGCTCACCAGGGACAGCTAATTCACCCCTCCACTTT,CASSPGTANSPLHF
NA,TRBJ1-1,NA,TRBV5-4,TGTGCCAGCAGCTCCCCCGGGGACACTGAAGCTTTCTTT,CASSSPGDTEAFF
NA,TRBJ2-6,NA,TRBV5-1,TGCGCCAGCAGCTTGTGGCCGGGGGAACCTTCCAGCTCTGGGGCCAACGTCCTGACTTTC,CASSLWPGEPSSSGANVLTF
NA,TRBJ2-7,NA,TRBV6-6,TGTGCCAGCGGGGGCCCTGACTACGAGCAGTACTTC,CASGGPDYEQYF
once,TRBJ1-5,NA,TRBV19,TGTGCCAGTAGTGGATGGTCTATTCGAGGCGGGCCCCAGCATTTT,CASSGWSIRGGPQHF
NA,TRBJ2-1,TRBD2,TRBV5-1,TGCGCCAGCAGCTTTTCCAGCGGGGGCAATGAGCAGTTCTTC,CASSFSSGGNEQFF
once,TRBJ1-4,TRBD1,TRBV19,TGTGCCACCGAAACCGGGATCCCAGGGGGGATAACTACTCGCACAACTAATGAAAAACTGTTTTTT,CATETGIPGGITTRTTNEKLFF
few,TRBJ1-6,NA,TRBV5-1,TGCGCCAGCAGCATAGAACCGCCAGGGCCTTCACCCCTCCACTTT,CASSIEPPGPSPLHF
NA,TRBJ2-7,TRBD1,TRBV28,TGTGCCAGCAGTTTCCCCACGGACAGGGTCGAGCAGTACTTC,CASSFPTDRVEQYF
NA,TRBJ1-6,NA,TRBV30,TGTGCCTGGAGTGAGCCCTATAATTCACCCCTCCACTTT,CAWSEPYNSPLHF
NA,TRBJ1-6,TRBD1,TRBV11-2,TGTGCCAGCAGCTTCGGGACAGGTAGTTCACCCCTCCACTTT,CASSFGTGSSPLHF
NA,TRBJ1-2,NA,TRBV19,TGTGCCAGTAGTATAAATCGACAGCCTAACTATGGCTACACCTTC,CASSINRQPNYGYTF
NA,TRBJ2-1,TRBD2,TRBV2,TGTGCCAGCAGTGATACGGGGGGGACCTACAATGAGCAGTTCTTC,CASSDTGGTYNEQFF
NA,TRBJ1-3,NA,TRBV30,TGTGCCTGGAGTCGTGAGGACTCTGGAAACACCATATATTTT,CAWSREDSGNTIYF
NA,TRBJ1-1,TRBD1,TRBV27,TGTGCCAGCAGTCTAGGGACAGGGAGGATGAACACTGAAGCTTTCTTT,CASSLGTGRMNTEAFF
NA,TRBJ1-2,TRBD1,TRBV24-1,TGTGCCACCAGTGGGCAGGGGGAAACAGGGGGCTACACCTTC,CATSGQGETGGYTF
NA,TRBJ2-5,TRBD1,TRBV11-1,TGTGCCAGCAGCGAGAGTCACAGGGGGAAAGAGACCCAGTACTTC,CASSESHRGKETQYF
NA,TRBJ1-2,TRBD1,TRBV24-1,TGTGCCACCAGTGATGCCGGGACAGGGATCGGATACACCTTC,CATSDAGTGIGYTF
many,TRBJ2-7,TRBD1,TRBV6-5,TGTGCCTGCCGGACAGGGCTTCCCTACGAGCAGTACTTC,CACRTGLPYEQYF
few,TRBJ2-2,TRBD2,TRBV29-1,TGCAGCGCGCTCCGACTGAGGAGCGGGGGGAAGGGCGGGGAGCTGTTTTTT,CSALRLRSGGKGGELFF
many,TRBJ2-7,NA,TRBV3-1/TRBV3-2,TGTGCCAGCAGCCAAGCGGCGGGGGCAAATTCTGGGCAGTACTTC,CASSQAAGANSGQYF
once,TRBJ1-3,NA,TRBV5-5,TGTGCCAGCAGCCGCACTTGGGGGCAGGACACCATATATTTT,CASSRTWGQDTIYF
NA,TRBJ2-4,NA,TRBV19,TGTGCCAGTCGGCGGGAAAACATTCAGTACTTC,CASRRENIQYF
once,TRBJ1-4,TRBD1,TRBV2,TGTGCCAGCAGTTACAGGGGGCGGGGTGAAAAACTGTTTTTT,CASSYRGRGEKLFF
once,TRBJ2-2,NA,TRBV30,TGTGCCTGGAGGACAGGTCCCAACACCGGGGAGCTGTTTTTT,CAWRTGPNTGELFF
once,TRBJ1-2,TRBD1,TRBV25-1,TGTGCCAGCAGTGAATGGTCTCCACAGGGGGCTGACGGCTACACCTTC,CASSEWSPQGADGYTF
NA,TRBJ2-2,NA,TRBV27,TGTGCCAGCAGCTTTGCGGGGACGAACGGGGAGCTGTTTTTT,CASSFAGTNGELFF
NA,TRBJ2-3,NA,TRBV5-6,TGTGCCAGCAGCCCTCAAATGGCCACAGATACGCAGTATTTT,CASSPQMATDTQYF
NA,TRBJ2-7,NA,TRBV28,TGTGCCAGCAGTTTAAGAAACAGAAACTACGAGCAGTACTTC,CASSLRNRNYEQYF